This T cell receptor (beta chain) was sequenced for a study of glioma-infiltrating T cells after dendritic cell vaccination. Overall study context: Glioblastoma patients came from Phase I and II dendritic cell vaccination trials. Autologous tumor lysate-pulsed dendritic cell vaccination was given between the early 2000s and the early 2010s. Autologous tumor lysate was loaded overnight onto monocyte-derived dendritic cells grown seven to eight days with IL-4 and GM-CSF.

Using immunoSEQ multiplex PCR, the repertoire was profiled, and TCRdb retains in-frame clones only, with some absent. The table shows about 64,000 clones, with about 81% occurring only once. Trimming took 10 bases from V and 0 from J, leaving 10 bases between them. This CDR3 is 13 amino acids long. Germline CDR1 reads SNHLY; CDR2 reads FYNNEI. The sequencing used blood, collected before dendritic cell vaccination. The receptor was isolated from a human donor with glioblastoma. The chain employs TRBV2 and TRBJ2-1; no reliable D call. The CDR3 loop reads CATAGYSYNEQFF. In nucleotides, the CDR3 is TGTGCCACCGCCGGGTACTCCTACAATGAGCAGTTCTTC.